The 22 T cell receptor beta chains presented below share a single source sample, sequenced in a study of blood T cell repertoires in COVID-19. The protocol was immunoSEQ multiplex PCR, while the TCRdb copy is restricted to in-frame clones and leaves out a portion. This repertoire shows 150,000 to 170,000 clones, around 84% found once; its top ten account for approximately 1.8%. Sequenced: peripheral blood. All receptors come from a man at least 80 years old with acute or convalescent COVID-19.

The V call is TRBV20-1, the J call TRBJ1-2, with D unresolved. CDR1 is DFQATT and CDR2 is SNEGSKA in the germline V gene (reference sequence). The V and J ends lost 3 bases and 7 bases respectively, with 15 bases between them. The CDR3 is 13 residues long. CDR3 protein: CSASDASGIGYTF. Written as DNA, the CDR3 is TGCAGTGCTAGTGACGCCTCGGGAATTGGCTACACCTTC.

This chain links TRBV28 with TRBJ1-1; 8 nucleotides align to TRBD1. There are 15 residues in the CDR3. J was trimmed by 4 bases and V by 4 bases; bases with no gene match: 8. Germline assignment: CDR1 MDHEN and CDR2 SYDVKM. The CDR3 is CASSSVQGARTEAFF. In DNA, the CDR3 is TGTGCCAGCAGTTCGGTTCAGGGGGCGCGCACTGAAGCTTTCTTT.

The gene calls are TRBV5-4 and TRBJ1-1; 7 nucleotides match TRBD1. The J segment lost 5 bases and the V segment lost 4 bases, leaving 8 bases of the junction unmatched. The CDR3 is 14 amino acids. The germline CDR1 and CDR2 sequences are SGHNT and YYREEE (reference sequence). The CDR3 DNA reads TGTGCCAGCAGCCGACAGGGTGAGGGGACTGAAGCTTTCTTT. Translated: CASSRQGEGTEAFF.

The chain is built from TRBV7-8 and TRBJ2-7; perhaps TRBD1 as D (5 bases). The CDR3 length is 15 residues. CDR1 and CDR2 from the germline V gene are SGHVS and FQNEAQ. The V end was cut by 1 base, the J end by 3 bases, with 13 bases between. The CDR3 loop reads CASSLGSGQGYEQYV. For the CDR3, the DNA is TGTGCCAGCAGCTTAGGTTCAGGTCAGGGCTACGAGCAGTACGTC.

Concerning this clone: At one of its ends the junction is not consistent with the germline gene, which may arise from a read error. The chain employs TRBV7-9 and TRBJ2-7; TRBD1 is a possible D gene (6 bases). This CDR3 region has 12 residues. Germline CDR1 and CDR2: SEHNR and FQNEAQ (reference sequence). The CDR3 protein is CASSLVQGSIVF. The CDR3 DNA follows: TGTGCCAGCAGCTTAGTTCAGGGGTCGATCGTCTTC.

The V call is TRBV28, the J call TRBJ2-6; tentative D call: TRBD1 (6 bases). CDR1 and CDR2 (germline): MDHEN, SYDVKM. The CDR3 length is 15 residues. The V and J ends lost 8 bases and 0 bases respectively, with 11 bases between them. Here the CDR3 reads CASGLDSSGANVLTF. The CDR3 DNA sequence: TGTGCCAGCGGATTGGACAGCTCTGGGGCCAACGTCCTGACTTTC.

V usage is TRBV5-1 and J usage is TRBJ2-7; 16 bases map to TRBD2. The germline CDR1 and CDR2 sequences are SGHRS and YFSETQ. V was clipped by 4 bases and J by 4 bases; unmatched bases: 11. The CDR3 has 18 residues. Written as DNA, the CDR3 is TGCGCCAGCAGCCCCGCAGCCGGGACTAGCGGGGGGGCATACGAGCAGTACTTC. It yields the protein CASSPAAGTSGGAYEQYF.

The chain links TRBV21-1 to TRBJ2-2; whether TRBD1, the table's D call, matches the DNA was not checked. TRBV21-1 is tagged as a pseudogene. This CDR3 is 17 amino acids long. The CDR3 loop is CASSKVYWTGNTGELFF. The CDR3 nucleotides are TGTGCCAGCAGCAAAGTTTATTGGACAGGGAACACCGGGGAGCTGTTTTTT.

The chain has TRBV11-3 and TRBJ1-3; the match to TRBD1 covers 7 bases. This CDR3 spans 12 amino acids. V shed 5 bases, J shed 16 bases, and the junction held 11 bases outside the gene matches. CDR1 SGHNT and CDR2 YENEEA come from the germline V gene. For the CDR3, the DNA is TGTGCCAGCAGCGAGGAAGACAGGGCGCCCTATTTT. Protein product: CASSEEDRAPYF.

CDR3 coding DNA: TGTGCCAGCAGCTTGCCGGGAACCTACAATGAGCAGTTCTTC. Amino acids: CASSLPGTYNEQFF. This rearrangement joins TRBV7-6 to TRBJ2-1, with D possibly TRBD2 on 5 matching bases. Trimming left V 3 bases short and J 2 bases short, with 8 bases between. The germline V gene encodes CDR1 SGHVS and CDR2 FNYEAQ. This CDR3 comprises 14 residues.

The CDR3 region is CATSGGETQYF. In DNA, the CDR3 is TGTGCCACCAGTGGCGGAGAGACCCAGTACTTC. This sequence joins TRBV24-1 and TRBJ2-5; D not resolved. This CDR3 is built from 11 residues. Germline values: CDR1 KGHDR, CDR2 SFDVKD. With 5 bases removed from V and 4 bases from J, the gap between germline ends came to 4 bases.

In its sample, this clone was seen a few times. V gene TRBV7-2 combines with J gene TRBJ2-3; D might be TRBD2 (5 bases). V lost 1 base and J lost 0, with 8 bases in between. There are 15 residues in the CDR3. Germline V gene data show CDR1 as SGHTA and CDR2 as FQGNSA. Here the CDR3 DNA reads TGTGCCAGCAGCTTAGTAGCGCTTAGCACAGATACGCAGTATTTT. Protein: CASSLVALSTDTQYF.

The rearrangement links TRBV15 to TRBJ2-3, with D possibly being TRBD2 (5 bases). The V end was cut by 3 bases, the J end by 2 bases, with 12 bases between. Germline V gene lookup returns CDR1 LNHNV and CDR2 YYDKDF (reference sequence). CDR3 size: 15 residues. CDR3: CATSRDPSFTDTQYF. The CDR3, as DNA: TGTGCCACCAGCAGGGACCCTAGCTTCACAGATACGCAGTATTTT.

V and J are TRBV3-1 (or the pseudogene TRBV3-2) and TRBJ1-2, with a possible D match to TRBD1 (6 bases). CDR1 is LGHDT, CDR2 YNNKEL, per germline (reference sequence). V was clipped by 5 bases and J by 2 bases, with 18 bases between them. The CDR3 length is 16 residues. This CDR3 is CASSSHSQGVNYGYTF. CDR3 DNA: TGTGCCAGCAGCTCGCACTCACAGGGAGTAAACTATGGCTACACCTTC.

The rearrangement links TRBV28 to TRBJ1-5; 9 bases match TRBD1. Germline-derived CDR1 and CDR2 are MDHEN and SYDVKM. This CDR3 has 13 residues. Trimming took 6 bases from V and 7 from J; bases not matched to a gene: 4. CDR3 protein: CASRWTGAQPQHF. The CDR3 nucleotides are TGTGCCAGCAGGTGGACAGGGGCACAGCCCCAGCATTTT.

This clone appeared a few times. The chain is built from TRBV4-1 and TRBJ1-2; 7 bases fit TRBD1. The V segment lost 4 bases and the J segment 6 bases; nucleotides outside the gene matches: 8. The germline V gene has CDR1 MGHRA and CDR2 YSYEKL. CDR3 size: 14 residues. CDR3 nucleotides: TGCGCCAGCAGCCGGACAGGTTCGATTAATGGCTACACCTTC. Protein: CASSRTGSINGYTF.

V is TRBV15 and J is TRBJ2-2; 8 nucleotides agree with TRBD2. Germline V gene data show CDR1 as LNHNV and CDR2 as YYDKDF (reference sequence). V shed 5 bases, J shed 1 base, and the junction held 9 bases outside the gene matches. CDR3 length: 17 amino acids. The CDR3 loop reads CATSAAYGGENTGELFF. CDR3 DNA: TGTGCCACCAGCGCTGCGTACGGGGGGGAGAACACCGGGGAGCTGTTTTTT.

This clone occurred a few times. The chain employs TRBV5-5 and TRBJ2-7, with 11 bases that match TRBD1. V was pared by 5 bases and J by 2 bases, with 3 bases of the junction left unmatched. Looked up from germline, CDR1 is SGHKS and CDR2 is YYEKEE (reference sequence). CDR3 length equals 14 residues. The CDR3 loop is CASRGTGGTYEQYV. CDR3 nucleotides: TGTGCCAGCAGGGGGACAGGGGGGACCTACGAGCAGTACGTC.

The rearrangement links TRBV4-3 to TRBJ2-7; 16 nucleotides match TRBD2. Trimming at V came to 5 bases and at J to 4 bases, leaving 2 bases not matched to a gene. The germline V gene encodes CDR1 LGHNA and CDR2 YSLEER. This CDR3 comprises 15 residues. The CDR3 region has the DNA TGCGCCAGCAGCGCGGGACTAGCGGGGGGGTACGAGCAGTACTTC. Translated, it gives CASSAGLAGGYEQYF.

The chain uses TRBV27 and TRBJ1-4, with D hard to call. The CDR3 runs 14 residues. Germline V gives CDR1 MNHEY, CDR2 SMNVEV (reference sequence). Trimming pared 6 bases from V and 3 bases from J, leaving 11 bases between. This chain's CDR3 is CASRASGSNEKLFF. DNA of the CDR3: TGTGCCAGCAGGGCTAGCGGTTCTAATGAAAAACTGTTTTTT.

The chain combines TRBV9 with TRBJ2-1; TRBD1 matches at 10 bases. Trimming cost V 3 bases and J 6 bases; bases outside gene matches: 12. CDR1 is SGDLS, CDR2 YYNGEE, per germline. This CDR3 spans 17 amino acids. CDR3 sequence: CASSGISGTGEFNEQFF. The DNA of the CDR3 is TGTGCCAGCAGCGGGATTTCCGGGACAGGGGAATTCAATGAGCAGTTCTTC.

Concerning this clone itself: The same CDR3 arises from other DNA sequences in this sample as well. The chain employs TRBV19 and TRBJ1-1; weak D call: TRBD1 (5 bases). The CDR3 runs 14 residues. The germline gives CDR1 LNHDA, CDR2 SQIVND (reference sequence). Between the trimmed V and J ends, which lost 5 bases and 1 base, there was a span of 11 bases. In DNA form, the CDR3 reads TGTGCCAGTAGTTACCGGGGGGGGAACACTGAAGCTTTCTTT. Translating gives CASSYRGGNTEAFF.